The rows below give T cell receptor beta chains drawn from one sample of a study of beta chain features in type 1 diabetes. Data came from immunoSEQ multiplex PCR; TCRdb stores just in-frame clones and leaves some out. The sample contains under 450,000 clones, more than 11% of which appear only once. The specimen sequenced was naive CD4+ T cells from blood. The receptor set was obtained from a man younger than 45 in good health. Each CDR3 is given with its conserved first and last residue. Fields, in order: J gene, clone size, D gene, V gene, CDR3 DNA, CDR3 protein. The D gene is left open where the match is weak. Only some rows state a clone size, as once, few, many or a class for expanded clones.

>TRBJ2-1|-|-|TRBV14
TGTGCCAGCAGCGCGACCCGGAGAAATGAGCAGTTCTTC
CASSATRRNEQFF
>TRBJ2-1|-|-|TRBV7-2
TGTGCCAGCAGGGCTCTAGGACTAAGGAGCTCCTACAATGAGCAGTTCTTC
CASRALGLRSSYNEQFF
>TRBJ2-1|few|-|TRBV7-2
TGTGCCAGCAGCCGAGGGGACAACTCCTACAATGAGCAGTTCTTC
CASSRGDNSYNEQFF
>TRBJ1-6|few|TRBD1|TRBV19
TGTGCCAGTAGTTCGGGATGGACAGGGGAGAGTTCACCCCTCCACTTT
CASSSGWTGESSPLHF
>TRBJ1-5|-|-|TRBV30
TGTGCCTGGGCAGAGTATAGCAATCAGCCCCAGCATTTT
CAWAEYSNQPQHF
>TRBJ2-1|few|TRBD2|TRBV9
TGTGCCAGCAGCGTAGGGTCTAGCGGGAGGGGTACTGAGCAGTTCTTC
CASSVGSSGRGTEQFF
>TRBJ1-4|-|-|TRBV28
TGTGCCAGCAGTCCTACAGGGTTTCGTACTGAAAAACTGTTTTTT
CASSPTGFRTEKLFF
>TRBJ2-4|few|TRBD1|TRBV18
TGTGCCAGCTCACCGGAGGGACAGGGGCCTCACATTCAGTACTTC
CASSPEGQGPHIQYF
>TRBJ2-1|-|-|TRBV7-2
TGTGCCAGCAGCGGGTCCGGGGCCTACAATGAGCAGTTCTTC
CASSGSGAYNEQFF
>TRBJ2-7|few|-|TRBV7-2
TGTGCCAGCAGCCTAGGGCCAGGGTTGAACGAGCAGTACTTC
CASSLGPGLNEQYF
>TRBJ2-5|few|TRBD2|TRBV30
TGTGCCTGGAGTGCCGGACTAGCTGCCAAGACCCAGTACTTC
CAWSAGLAAKTQYF
>TRBJ1-1|few|-|TRBV9
TGTGCCAGCAGCGGTCATCAGGGTCCGAGCACTGAAGCTTTCTTT
CASSGHQGPSTEAFF
>TRBJ2-1|few|TRBD2|TRBV5-4
TGTGCCAGCAGCGGGACTAGCGGGTACAATGAGCAGTTCTTC
CASSGTSGYNEQFF
>TRBJ1-1|-|-|TRBV9
TGTGCCAGCAGCGCCCAGGGGAACACTGAAGCTTTCTTT
CASSAQGNTEAFF
>TRBJ2-2|-|-|TRBV7-2
TGTGCCAGCAGCTTCCCCTTGATGGTAGCCGGGGAGCTGTTTTTT
CASSFPLMVAGELFF
>TRBJ2-1|few|TRBD2|TRBV9
TGTGCCAGCAGCGTTGGGGCTAGCGGCTCCTACAATGAGCAGTTCTTC
CASSVGASGSYNEQFF
>TRBJ2-3|few|-|TRBV30
TGTGCCTGGAGCATCAAGGGAAATACGCAGTATTTT
CAWSIKGNTQYF
>TRBJ2-7|-|-|TRBV5-5
TGTGCCAGCAGCTTACCAGGGGAAGTCTACGAGCAGTACTTC
CASSLPGEVYEQYF
>TRBJ1-3|-|TRBD1|TRBV10-3
TGTGCCATCAGTGGAGGGGGCGAAAACACCATATATTTT
CAISGGGENTIYF
>TRBJ1-1|-|-|TRBV30
TGTGCCTGGAGGGGGGACCCATGGACTGAAGCTTTCTTT
CAWRGDPWTEAFF
>TRBJ2-1|-|TRBD2|TRBV27
TGTGCCAGCAGTCGGCGGGAGGGGAATGAGCAGTTCTTC
CASSRREGNEQFF
>TRBJ2-1|once|-|TRBV10-3
TGTGCCATCAGTGAGTCGACTCGGGTGGGCGGTGAGCAGTTCTTC
CAISESTRVGGEQFF
>TRBJ2-1|few|-|TRBV4-2
TGTGCCAGCAGCCAAGGGGGGGCCCGGAAATATGAGCAGTTCTTC
CASSQGGARKYEQFF
>TRBJ1-2|few|-|TRBV7-9
TGTGCCAGCAGCTTGGAGGGCAGGGCTGGCTACACCTTC
CASSLEGRAGYTF
>TRBJ1-5|once|-|TRBV9
TGTGCCAGCAGCGCTACAGGGACGGGCCAGCCCCAGCATTTT
CASSATGTGQPQHF
>TRBJ2-5|few|-|TRBV29-1
TGCAGCGGGGCCCGGCCCTTAGAGACCCAGTACTTC
CSGARPLETQYF
>TRBJ2-1|few|TRBD2|TRBV29-1
TGCAGCGTCCACAAACGACCGGGACTAGCGGTGGGGAATGAGCAGTTCTTC
CSVHKRPGLAVGNEQFF
>TRBJ2-1|-|TRBD2|TRBV9
TGTGCCAGCAGCCCCTCGACTAGCGGTAATGAGCAGTTCTTC
CASSPSTSGNEQFF
>TRBJ2-1|-|TRBD2|TRBV2
TGTGCCAGCAGAGCCGACCTGGGACTAGCGGGAGTCAATGAGCAGTTCTTC
CASRADLGLAGVNEQFF
>TRBJ2-3|-|-|TRBV29-1
TGCAGCGTTGCTGGCGGGGAGGCAGATACGCAGTATTTT
CSVAGGEADTQYF
>TRBJ2-3|-|TRBD2|TRBV4-3
TGCGCCAGCAGCTACATTAGCGGGCAAGGCACTAATACGCAGTATTTT
CASSYISGQGTNTQYF
>TRBJ1-2|-|-|TRBV29-1
TGCAGCGTTGGGGACAATTCCTATGGCTACACCTTC
CSVGDNSYGYTF
>TRBJ2-1|few|-|TRBV11-2
TGTGCCAGCAGCCCCTTAGGGGGGACTTACAGCAATGAGCAGTTCTTC
CASSPLGGTYSNEQFF
>TRBJ1-5|few|-|TRBV7-9
TGTGCCAGCAGCTTCGGGGAGGGTCAGCCCCAGCATTTT
CASSFGEGQPQHF
>TRBJ2-1|few|TRBD2|TRBV30
TGTGCCTGGAGTCGGACTAGCGCCAACTACAATGAGCAGTTCTTC
CAWSRTSANYNEQFF
>TRBJ2-5|few|-|TRBV30
TGTGCCTGCAACGTCCGGGGGCTCGGCGAGACCCAGTACTTC
CACNVRGLGETQYF
>TRBJ2-1|few|-|TRBV9
TGTGCCAGCAGCGTGGGGTGGCCTAGCGAGTACAATGAGCAGTTCTTC
CASSVGWPSEYNEQFF
>TRBJ1-2|-|-|TRBV14
TGTGCCAGCAGCCACCAGGCATATGGCTACACCTTC
CASSHQAYGYTF
>TRBJ1-3|-|-|TRBV29-1
TGCAGCGTTGACGATCAGAACTCTGGAAACACCATATATTTT
CSVDDQNSGNTIYF
>TRBJ2-2|few|-|TRBV5-1
TGCGCCAGCAGTGGCGGGACACCGAACACCGGGGAGCTGTTTTTT
CASSGGTPNTGELFF
>TRBJ2-7|-|TRBD1|TRBV14
TGTGCCAGCAGCCGATCAGGGGGCTACGAGCAGTACTTC
CASSRSGGYEQYF
>TRBJ1-2|few|-|TRBV14
TGTGCCAGCAGCCCCGCCCCGCAAAGCGGCTACACCTTC
CASSPAPQSGYTF
>TRBJ2-7|-|-|TRBV1
TGCACCAGCAGCCGCCTACTAGCGGGGGTGGCCCCCGAATCCTACGAGCAGTACTTC
CTSSRLLAGVAPESYEQYF
>TRBJ2-5|few|-|TRBV7-2
TGTGCCAGCACCCCAGGGGGCGGGGGCCGTCAATGGGCCCAGTACTTC
CASTPGGGGRQWAQYF
>TRBJ1-3|-|-|TRBV18
TGTGCCAGCTCACCAAGGACGGCAGCTGGAAACACCATATATTTT
CASSPRTAAGNTIYF
>TRBJ2-5|-|TRBD1|TRBV9
TGTGCCAGCAGCGTACACGACAGGGTATCTTTAGAGACCCAGTACTTC
CASSVHDRVSLETQYF
>TRBJ1-3|-|-|TRBV6-5
TGTGCCAGCAGTACCGGCTCTGGAAACACCATATATTTT
CASSTGSGNTIYF
>TRBJ2-3|-|-|TRBV11-3
TGTGCCAGCAGCCCTAGAGATACGCAGTATTTT
CASSPRDTQYF
>TRBJ1-2|few|-|TRBV20-1
TGCAGTGCTAGCCCAGGGAGCGGCTACACCTTC
CSASPGSGYTF
>TRBJ2-4|few|-|TRBV5-4
TGTGCCAGCAGCGTGGACAGTGGGTTTGCCAAAAACATTCAGTACTTC
CASSVDSGFAKNIQYF
>TRBJ2-5|-|TRBD2|TRBV5-1
TGCGCCAGCAGCTCACTTTTGACTAGCGGGACACAAGAGACCCAGTACTTC
CASSSLLTSGTQETQYF
>TRBJ2-1|few|-|TRBV7-2
TGTGCCAGCAGCTTAGACAGGGCGGGATACAATGAGCAGTTCTTC
CASSLDRAGYNEQFF
>TRBJ2-7|-|-|TRBV19
TGTGCCAGTAGTATAGATCTTCCCTACGAGCAGTACTTC
CASSIDLPYEQYF
>TRBJ2-5|-|-|TRBV4-1
TGCGCCAGCAGCCAAGATTGGGGGCAAGAGACCCAGTACTTC
CASSQDWGQETQYF
>TRBJ2-3|few|TRBD1|TRBV7-9
TGTGCCAGCAGCGCCACAGGGGCTGGGACAGATACGCAGTATTTT
CASSATGAGTDTQYF
>TRBJ1-1|few|-|TRBV30
TGTGCCTGGAGGGCACAGGGAAGCGGTACTGAAGCTTTCTTT
CAWRAQGSGTEAFF
>TRBJ1-5|-|-|TRBV15
TGTGCCACCAGCAGGTCCGTAGCTGATCAGCCCCAGCATTTT
CATSRSVADQPQHF